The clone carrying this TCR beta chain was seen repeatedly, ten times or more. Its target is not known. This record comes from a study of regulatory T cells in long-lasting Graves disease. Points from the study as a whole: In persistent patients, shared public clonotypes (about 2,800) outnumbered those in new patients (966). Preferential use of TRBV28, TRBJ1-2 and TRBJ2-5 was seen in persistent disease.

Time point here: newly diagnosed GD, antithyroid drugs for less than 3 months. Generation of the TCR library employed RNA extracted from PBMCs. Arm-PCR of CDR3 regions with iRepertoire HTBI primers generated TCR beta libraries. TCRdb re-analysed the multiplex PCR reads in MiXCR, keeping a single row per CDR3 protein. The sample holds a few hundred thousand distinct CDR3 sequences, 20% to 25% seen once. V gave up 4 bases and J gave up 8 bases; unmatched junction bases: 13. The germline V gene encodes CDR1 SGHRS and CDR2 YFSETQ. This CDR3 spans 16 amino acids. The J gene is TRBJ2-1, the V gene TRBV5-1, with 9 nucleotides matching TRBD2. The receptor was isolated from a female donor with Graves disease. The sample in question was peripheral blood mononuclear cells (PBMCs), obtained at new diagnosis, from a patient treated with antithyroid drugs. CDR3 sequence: CASSGGPSGTLHEQFF. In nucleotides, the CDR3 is TGCGCCAGCAGCGGGGGCCCTAGCGGGACCCTCCATGAGCAGTTCTTC.